This T cell receptor beta chain was identified during a study of cytomegalovirus exposure and HLA in healthy donors. Study as a whole: Early released data had approximately 86 million unique TCRs, all coming from HLA-typed donors.

The PCR made use of 60 Vbeta and 13 Jbeta primers. TCRdb's copy holds only in-frame clones and misses some; the assay was immunoSEQ multiplex PCR. Seen here are about 78,000 clones, about three quarters observed once, and the top ten hold 8.5% to 14%. Study observations and caveats: Presence/absence results assume similar sequencing depth per donor, which may not hold. Across HLA loci, a later analysis found differing TCR association rates, with DRB1 most and HLA-C fewest.

In its sample, this clone was seen a few times. Antigen: not known. With 5 bases removed from V and 4 bases from J, the gap between germline ends came to 16 bases. The germline V gene has CDR1 SGHRS and CDR2 YFSETQ. This CDR3 region has 14 residues. The rearrangement uses TRBV5-1 and TRBJ2-7, with D possibly matching TRBD1 (6 bases). The TCR was taken from a woman aged 40 to 50 in good health and CMV-seropositive. Sequencing was carried out using PBMCs. The CDR3 here is CASSRSGASYEQYF. CDR3 sequence (DNA): TGCGCCAGCAGTAGGTCAGGGGCCTCGTACGAGCAGTACTTC. Combining the CDR3 with reference TRBV5-1 and TRBJ2-7 gives the whole variable domain KAGVTQTPRYLIKTRGQQVTLSCSPISGHRSVSWYQQTPGQGLQFLFEYFSETQRNKGNFPGRFSGRQFSNSRSEMNVSTLELGDSALYLCASSRSGASYEQYFGPGTRLTVT.